The present TCR beta chain was sequenced within a study of beta chain features in type 1 diabetes. In germline, CDR1 is KGHSH, CDR2 LQKENI. V lost 1 base and J lost 1, with 10 bases in between. The CDR3 consists of 15 residues. A note on this clone: The antigen is undetermined.

The whole isolated RNA underwent reverse transcription, so sequencing captured expressed TCRB transcripts. Method: immunoSEQ multiplex PCR; TCRdb's copy keeps in-frame clones and lacks some. The table lists fewer than 650,000 clones, 15% to 19% of them singletons. Overall study findings and caveats: Patients with type 1 diabetes carried fewer insertions and had more deletions at their VDJ junctions. Whether TCRB rearrangement is influenced by HLA type went unresolved here.

The chain is built from TRBV18 and TRBJ2-5; D is possibly TRBD2 (5 bases). The sequence was obtained from a man aged 18 to 30 in good health. Sequencing was performed on naive CD4+ T cells from blood. The CDR3 DNA sequence: TGTGCCAGCTCACCACGAGCTAGCTCCCAAGAGACCCAGTACTTC. Encoded protein: CASSPRASSQETQYF.